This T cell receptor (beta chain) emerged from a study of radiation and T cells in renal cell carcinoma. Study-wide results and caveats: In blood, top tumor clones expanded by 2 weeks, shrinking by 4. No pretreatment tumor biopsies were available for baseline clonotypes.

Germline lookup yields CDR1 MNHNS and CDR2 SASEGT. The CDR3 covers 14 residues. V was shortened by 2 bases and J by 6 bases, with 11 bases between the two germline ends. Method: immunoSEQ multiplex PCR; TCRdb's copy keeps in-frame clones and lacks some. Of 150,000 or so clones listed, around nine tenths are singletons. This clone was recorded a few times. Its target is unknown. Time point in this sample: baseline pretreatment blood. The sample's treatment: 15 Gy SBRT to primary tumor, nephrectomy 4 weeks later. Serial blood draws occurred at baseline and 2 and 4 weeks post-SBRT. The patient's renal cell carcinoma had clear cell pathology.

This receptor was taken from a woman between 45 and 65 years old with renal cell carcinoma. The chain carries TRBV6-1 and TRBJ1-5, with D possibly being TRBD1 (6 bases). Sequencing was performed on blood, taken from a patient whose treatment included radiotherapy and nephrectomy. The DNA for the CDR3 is TGTGCCAGCAGTGAAAGCGGGGGCGGTCAGCCCCAGCATTTT. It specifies CASSESGGGQPQHF.